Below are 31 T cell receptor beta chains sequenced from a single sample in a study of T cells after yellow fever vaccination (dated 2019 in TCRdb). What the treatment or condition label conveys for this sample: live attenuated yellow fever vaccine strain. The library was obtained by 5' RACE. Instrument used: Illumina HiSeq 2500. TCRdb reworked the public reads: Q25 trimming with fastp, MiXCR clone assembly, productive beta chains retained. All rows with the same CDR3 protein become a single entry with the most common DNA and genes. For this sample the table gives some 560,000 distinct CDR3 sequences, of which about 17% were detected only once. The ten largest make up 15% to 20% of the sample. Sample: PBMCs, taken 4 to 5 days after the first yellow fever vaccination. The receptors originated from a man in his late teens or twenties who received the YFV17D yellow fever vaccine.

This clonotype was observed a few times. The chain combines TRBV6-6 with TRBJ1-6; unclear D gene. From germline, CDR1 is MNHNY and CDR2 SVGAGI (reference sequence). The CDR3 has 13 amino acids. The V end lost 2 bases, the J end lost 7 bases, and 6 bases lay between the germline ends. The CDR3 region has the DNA TGTGCCAGCAGTTACGGAATGAATTCACCCCTCCACTTT. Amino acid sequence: CASSYGMNSPLHF.

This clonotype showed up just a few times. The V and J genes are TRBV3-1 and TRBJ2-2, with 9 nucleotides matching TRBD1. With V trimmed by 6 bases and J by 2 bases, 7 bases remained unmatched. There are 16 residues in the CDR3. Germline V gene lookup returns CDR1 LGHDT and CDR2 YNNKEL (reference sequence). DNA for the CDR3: TGTGCCAGCAGTCGAGCGGGACAGGGTAACACCGGGGAGCTGTTTTTT. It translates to CASSRAGQGNTGELFF. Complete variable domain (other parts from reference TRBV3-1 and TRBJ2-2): DTAVSQTPKYLVTQMGNDKSIKCEQNLGHDTMYWYKQDSKKFLKIMFSYNNKELIINETVPNRFSPKSPDKAHLNLHINSLELGDSAVYFCASSRAGQGNTGELFFGEGSRLTVL.

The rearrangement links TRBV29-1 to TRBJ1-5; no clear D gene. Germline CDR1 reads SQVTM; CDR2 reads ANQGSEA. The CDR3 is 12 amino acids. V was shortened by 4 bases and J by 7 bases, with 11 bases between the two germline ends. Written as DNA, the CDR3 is TGCAGCGTTGCAGATGTCGACCAGCCCCAGCATTTT. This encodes CSVADVDQPQHF.

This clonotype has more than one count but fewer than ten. CDR3 sequence: CSVARTSETYEQYF. CDR3 nucleotide sequence: TGCAGCGTTGCCCGGACTAGCGAGACCTACGAGCAGTACTTC. The chain employs TRBV29-1 and TRBJ2-7; 9 positions agree with TRBD2. V lost 4 bases, J lost 2 bases, and 6 bases stayed unmatched. CDR3 length equals 14 residues. Germline assignment: CDR1 SQVTM and CDR2 ANQGSEA.

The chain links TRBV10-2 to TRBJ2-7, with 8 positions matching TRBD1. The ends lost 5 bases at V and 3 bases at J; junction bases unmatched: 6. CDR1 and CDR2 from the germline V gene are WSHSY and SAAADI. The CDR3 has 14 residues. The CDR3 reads CASSSDRDSYEQYF. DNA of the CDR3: TGCGCCAGCAGTTCGGACAGGGACAGCTACGAGCAGTACTTC.

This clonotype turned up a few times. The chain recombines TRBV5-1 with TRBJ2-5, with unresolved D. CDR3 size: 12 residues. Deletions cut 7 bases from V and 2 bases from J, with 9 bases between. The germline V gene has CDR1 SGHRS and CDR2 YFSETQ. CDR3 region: CASGQVQETQYF. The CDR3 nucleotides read TGCGCCAGCGGGCAAGTTCAAGAGACCCAGTACTTC.

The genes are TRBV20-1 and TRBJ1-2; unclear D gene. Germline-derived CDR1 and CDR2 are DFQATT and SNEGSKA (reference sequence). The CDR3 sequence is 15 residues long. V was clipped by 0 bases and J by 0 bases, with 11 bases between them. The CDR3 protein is CSARDLQAANYGYTF. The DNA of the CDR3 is TGCAGTGCTAGAGATCTGCAGGCAGCTAACTATGGCTACACCTTC.

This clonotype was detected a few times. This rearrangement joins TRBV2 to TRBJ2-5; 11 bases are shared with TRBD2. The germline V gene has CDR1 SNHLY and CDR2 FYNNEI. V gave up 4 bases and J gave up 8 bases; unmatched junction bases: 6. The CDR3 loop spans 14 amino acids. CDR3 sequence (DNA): TGTGCCAGCAGTGCTCAACTAGCGGGAGATACCCAGTACTTC. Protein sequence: CASSAQLAGDTQYF.

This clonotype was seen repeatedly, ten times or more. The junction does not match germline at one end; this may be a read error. CDR3 region: CASSQGLGYQETQYF. In DNA, the CDR3 is TGTGCCAGCAGTCAAGGACTAGGGTACCAAGAGACCCAGTACTTC. V and J are TRBV4-3 and TRBJ2-5; 7 nucleotides agree with TRBD2. Germline V lookup: CDR1 LGHNA, CDR2 YSLEER. The CDR3 is made up of 15 amino acids.

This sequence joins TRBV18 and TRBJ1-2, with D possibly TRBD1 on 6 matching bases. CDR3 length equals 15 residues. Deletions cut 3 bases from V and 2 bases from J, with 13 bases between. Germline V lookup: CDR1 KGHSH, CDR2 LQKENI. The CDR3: CASSPGGATNYGYTF. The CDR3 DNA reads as TGTGCCAGCTCACCCGGGGGGGCCACGAACTATGGCTACACCTTC.

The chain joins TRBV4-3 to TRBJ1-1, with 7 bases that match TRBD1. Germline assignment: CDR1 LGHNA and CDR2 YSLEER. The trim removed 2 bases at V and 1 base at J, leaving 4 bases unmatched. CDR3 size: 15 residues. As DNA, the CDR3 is TGCGCCAGCAGCCAAACAGGGGCTTGGAACACTGAAGCTTTCTTT. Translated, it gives CASSQTGAWNTEAFF.

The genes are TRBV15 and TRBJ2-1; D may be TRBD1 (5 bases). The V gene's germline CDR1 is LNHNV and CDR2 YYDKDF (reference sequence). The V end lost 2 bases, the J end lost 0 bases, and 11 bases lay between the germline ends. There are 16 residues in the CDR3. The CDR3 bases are TGTGCCACCAGCAGAAGACAGCCGAGCTCCTACAATGAGCAGTTCTTC. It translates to CATSRRQPSSYNEQFF.

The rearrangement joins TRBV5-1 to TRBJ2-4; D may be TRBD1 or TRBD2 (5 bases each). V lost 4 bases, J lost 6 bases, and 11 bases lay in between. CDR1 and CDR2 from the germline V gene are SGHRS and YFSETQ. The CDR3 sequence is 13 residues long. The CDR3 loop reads CASSPWDPNIQYF. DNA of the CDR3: TGCGCCAGCAGCCCCTGGGACCCAAACATTCAGTACTTC.

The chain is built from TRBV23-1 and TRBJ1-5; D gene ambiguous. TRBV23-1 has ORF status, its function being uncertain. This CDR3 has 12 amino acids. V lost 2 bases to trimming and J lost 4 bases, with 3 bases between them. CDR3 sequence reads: CASSQRNQPQHF. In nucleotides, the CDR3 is TGCGCCAGCAGTCAAAGGAATCAGCCCCAGCATTTT.

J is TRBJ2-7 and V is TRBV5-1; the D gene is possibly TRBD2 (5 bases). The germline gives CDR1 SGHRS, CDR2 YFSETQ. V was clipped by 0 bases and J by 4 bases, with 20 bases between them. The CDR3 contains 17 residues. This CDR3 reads CASSLGPGIEFAYEQYF. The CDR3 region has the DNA TGCGCCAGCAGCTTGGGCCCCGGGATTGAATTTGCGTACGAGCAGTACTTC. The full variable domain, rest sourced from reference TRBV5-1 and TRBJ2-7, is KAGVTQTPRYLIKTRGQQVTLSCSPISGHRSVSWYQQTPGQGLQFLFEYFSETQRNKGNFPGRFSGRQFSNSRSEMNVSTLELGDSALYLCASSLGPGIEFAYEQYFGPGTRLTVT.

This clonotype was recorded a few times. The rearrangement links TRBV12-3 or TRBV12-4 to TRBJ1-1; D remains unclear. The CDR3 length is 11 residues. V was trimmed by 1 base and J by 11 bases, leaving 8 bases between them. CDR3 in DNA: TGTGCCAGCAGTTTAGGGACTTCCGCTTTCTTT. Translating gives CASSLGTSAFF.

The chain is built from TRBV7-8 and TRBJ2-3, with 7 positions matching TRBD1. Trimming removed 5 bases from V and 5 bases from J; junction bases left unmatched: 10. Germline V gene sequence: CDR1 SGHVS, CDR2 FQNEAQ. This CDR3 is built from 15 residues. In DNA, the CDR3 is TGTGCCAGCAGCCTAGAGACAGGGTCCCTAGATACGCAGTATTTT. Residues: CASSLETGSLDTQYF.

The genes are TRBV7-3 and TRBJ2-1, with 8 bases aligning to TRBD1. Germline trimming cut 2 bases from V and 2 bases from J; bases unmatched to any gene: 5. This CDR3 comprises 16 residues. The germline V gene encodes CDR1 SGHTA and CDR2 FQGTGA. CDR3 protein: CASSLPGTGTYNEQFF. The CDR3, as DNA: TGTGCCAGCAGCTTACCGGGGACAGGCACCTACAATGAGCAGTTCTTC.

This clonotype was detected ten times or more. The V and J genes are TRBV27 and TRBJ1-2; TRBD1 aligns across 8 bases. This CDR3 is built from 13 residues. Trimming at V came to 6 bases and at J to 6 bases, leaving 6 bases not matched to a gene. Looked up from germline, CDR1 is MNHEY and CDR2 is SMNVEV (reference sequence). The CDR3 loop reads CASRRTGRDGYTF. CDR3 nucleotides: TGTGCCAGCAGGCGGACAGGGAGGGATGGCTACACCTTC.

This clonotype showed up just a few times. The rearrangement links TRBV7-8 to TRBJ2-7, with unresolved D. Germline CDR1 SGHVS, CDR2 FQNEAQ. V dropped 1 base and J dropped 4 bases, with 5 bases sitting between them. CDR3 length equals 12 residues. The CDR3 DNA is TGTGCCAGCAGCTTAGTCGGATACGAGCAGTACGTC. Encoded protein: CASSLVGYEQYV.

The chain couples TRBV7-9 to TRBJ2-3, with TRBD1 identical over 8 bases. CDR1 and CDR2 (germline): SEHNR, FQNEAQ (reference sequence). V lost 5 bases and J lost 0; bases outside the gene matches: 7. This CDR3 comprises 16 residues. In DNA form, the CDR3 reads TGTGCCAGCAGCCAAGGACAGGGCTATAGCACAGATACGCAGTATTTT. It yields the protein CASSQGQGYSTDTQYF.

The CDR3 nucleotides read TGTGCCAGCAGTTTAAGGGCAGTTGAAAAACTGTTTTTT. Its translation is CASSLRAVEKLFF. This rearrangement joins TRBV12-3 or TRBV12-4 to TRBJ1-4, with D unclear. The CDR3 extends over 13 amino acids. The V and J ends lost 2 bases and 7 bases respectively, with 8 bases between them.

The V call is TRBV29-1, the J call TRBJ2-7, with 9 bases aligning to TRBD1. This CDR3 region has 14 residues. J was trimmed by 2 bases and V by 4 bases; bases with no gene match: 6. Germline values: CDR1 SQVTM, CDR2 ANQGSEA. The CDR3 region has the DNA TGCAGCGTTGTAGGGACAGGGAACACCTACGAGCAGTACTTC. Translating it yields CSVVGTGNTYEQYF.

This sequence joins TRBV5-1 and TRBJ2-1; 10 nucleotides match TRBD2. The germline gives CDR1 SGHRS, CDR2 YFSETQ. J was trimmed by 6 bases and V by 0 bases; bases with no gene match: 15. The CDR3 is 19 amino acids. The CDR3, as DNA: TGCGCCAGCAGCTTGGTGGCTAGCGGGGGCCCTTCCCTACGCAATGAGCAGTTCTTC. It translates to CASSLVASGGPSLRNEQFF.

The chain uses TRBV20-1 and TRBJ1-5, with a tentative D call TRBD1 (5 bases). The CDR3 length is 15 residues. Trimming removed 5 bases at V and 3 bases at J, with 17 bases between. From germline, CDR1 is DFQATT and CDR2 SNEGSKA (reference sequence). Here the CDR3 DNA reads TGCAGTGCTCCCGAAGGGCGGGGGGACAATCAGCCCCAGCATTTT. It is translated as CSAPEGRGDNQPQHF.

CDR3 region: CASSQGAGLGNEQFF. Here the CDR3 DNA reads TGTGCCAGCAGCCAAGGGGCAGGGCTTGGCAATGAGCAGTTCTTC. The rearrangement joins TRBV3-1 to TRBJ2-1; TRBD1 is a possible D gene (5 bases). The CDR3 spans 15 residues. Trimming left V 1 base short and J 6 bases short, with 13 bases between. Germline CDR1 is LGHDT and CDR2 is YNNKEL (reference sequence).

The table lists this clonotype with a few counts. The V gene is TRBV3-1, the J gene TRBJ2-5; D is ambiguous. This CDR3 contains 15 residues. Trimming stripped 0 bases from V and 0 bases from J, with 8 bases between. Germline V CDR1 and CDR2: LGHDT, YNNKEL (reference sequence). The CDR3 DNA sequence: TGTGCCAGCAGCCAAGACGGGCTGTACCAAGAGACCCAGTACTTC. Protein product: CASSQDGLYQETQYF.

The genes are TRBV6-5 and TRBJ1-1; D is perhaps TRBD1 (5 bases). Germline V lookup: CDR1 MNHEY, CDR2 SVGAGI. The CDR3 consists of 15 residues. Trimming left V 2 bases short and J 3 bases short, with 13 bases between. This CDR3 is CASSYGRGAYTEAFF. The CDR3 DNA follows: TGTGCCAGCAGTTACGGGAGGGGCGCCTACACTGAAGCTTTCTTT.

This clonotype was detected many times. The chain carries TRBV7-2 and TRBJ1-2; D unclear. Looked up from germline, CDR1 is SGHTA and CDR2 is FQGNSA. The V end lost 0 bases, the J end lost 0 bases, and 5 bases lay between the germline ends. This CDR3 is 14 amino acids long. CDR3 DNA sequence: TGTGCCAGCAGCTTAGCGGGCGCTAACTATGGCTACACCTTC. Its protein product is CASSLAGANYGYTF.

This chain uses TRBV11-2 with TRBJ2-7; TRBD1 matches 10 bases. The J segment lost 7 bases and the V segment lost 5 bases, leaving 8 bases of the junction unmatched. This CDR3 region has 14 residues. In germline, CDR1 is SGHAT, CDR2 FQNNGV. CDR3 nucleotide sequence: TGTGCCAGCAGCCCTCGACAGGGGGCAGGGGAGCAGTACGTC. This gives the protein CASSPRQGAGEQYV.

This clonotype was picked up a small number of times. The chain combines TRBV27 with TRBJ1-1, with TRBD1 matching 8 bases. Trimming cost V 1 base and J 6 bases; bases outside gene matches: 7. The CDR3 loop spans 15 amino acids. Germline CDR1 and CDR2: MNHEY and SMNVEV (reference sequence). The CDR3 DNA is TGTGCCAGCAGTTTATTGGACAGGGAGGGTGCTGAAGCTTTCTTT. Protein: CASSLLDREGAEAFF.